The 32 T cell receptor beta chains presented below share a single source sample, sequenced in a study of T-cell reconstitution after alpha-beta-depleted transplantation in children. Unique molecular identifiers were incorporated during preparation of the TCRbeta library. One entry per CDR3 protein, called by TCRdb with MiXCR from the PCR reads. This table has about 220,000 distinct CDR3 sequences, 17% appearing once. The material sequenced was PBMCs, mostly from graft donor cells, taken 360 days after TCRalphabeta/CD19-depleted stem cell transplant. These receptors all stem from a male patient between 2 and 9 years old who had a stem cell transplant for acute lymphoblastic leukemia, so the T cells may come from the graft donor.

Turning to this clonotype: At one boundary the junction diverges from the germline segment, which might be a read error. The CDR3 loop is CCAPVRSAGTYYNEQFF. The CDR3 nucleotides are TGCTGTGCTCCGGTGCGGTCCGCCGGGACATACTACAATGAGCAGTTCTTC. The chain couples TRBV20-1 to TRBJ2-1, with TRBD1 as a possible D gene (6 bases). Germline lookup yields CDR1 DFQATT and CDR2 SNEGSKA (reference sequence). CDR3 length equals 17 residues.

J is TRBJ2-5 and V is TRBV5-5; D not certain. Germline V gene sequence: CDR1 SGHKS, CDR2 YYEKEE (reference sequence). The CDR3 spans 11 residues. V was trimmed by 3 bases and J by 4 bases, leaving 4 bases between them. The CDR3 bases are TGTGCCAGCAGCTCATTAGAGACCCAGTACTTC. Translating it yields CASSSLETQYF. Full variable domain (outside the CDR3, taken from reference TRBV5-5 and TRBJ2-5): DAGVTQSPTHLIKTRGQQVTLRCSPISGHKSVSWYQQVLGQGPQFIFQYYEKEERGRGNFPDRFSARQFPNYSSELNVNALLLGDSALYLCASSSLETQYFGPGTRLLVL.

The V gene is TRBV5-5, the J gene TRBJ1-5; a possible D gene is TRBD1 (6 bases). The germline V gene encodes CDR1 SGHKS and CDR2 YYEKEE (reference sequence). CDR3 length: 13 amino acids. V was clipped by 4 bases and J by 6 bases, with 11 bases between them. The CDR3 sequence: CASSQRGGQPQHF. CDR3 DNA sequence: TGTGCCAGCAGCCAGCGAGGGGGTCAGCCCCAGCATTTT.

V gene TRBV10-3 combines with J gene TRBJ1-2; weak D call: TRBD1 (6 bases). V was trimmed by 3 bases and J by 7 bases, leaving 24 bases between them. This CDR3 is built from 17 residues. Germline V CDR1 and CDR2: ENHRY, SYGVKD. CDR3 sequence reads: CAISEFRGEKLYAGYTF. The CDR3 DNA is TGTGCCATCAGTGAATTCAGGGGAGAGAAATTGTATGCTGGCTACACCTTC.

This clonotype has a handful of counts. Written as DNA, the CDR3 is TGCGCCAGCAGCTTTGATTCCGCCCGGGGCAATGAGCAGTTCTTC. Translation gives CASSFDSARGNEQFF. V and J are TRBV5-1 and TRBJ2-1; the D gene is possibly TRBD2 (5 bases). V dropped 2 bases and J dropped 6 bases, with 15 bases sitting between them. CDR1 and CDR2 (germline): SGHRS, YFSETQ. The length of the CDR3 is 15 residues.

This chain links TRBV6-2 or TRBV6-3 with TRBJ2-1; perhaps TRBD1 as D (6 bases). The CDR3 is 15 residues long. Looked up from germline, CDR1 is MNHEY and CDR2 is SVGEGT. V was clipped by 4 bases and J by 4 bases, with 14 bases between them. CDR3 amino acids: CASSSRAGVYNEQFF. Here the CDR3 DNA reads TGTGCCAGCAGTTCGAGGGCAGGGGTGTACAATGAGCAGTTCTTC.

The genes are TRBV7-2 and TRBJ1-4; D might be TRBD1 (5 bases). V was pared by 1 base and J by 1 base, with 7 bases between. The CDR3 has 15 residues. The germline CDR1 and CDR2 sequences are SGHTA and FQGNSA. The CDR3 region has the DNA TGTGCCAGCAGCTTAGGGGGGGTAACTAATGAAAAACTGTTTTTT. This gives the protein CASSLGGVTNEKLFF.

The chain carries TRBV4-2 and TRBJ1-3; TRBD1 might be the D (5 bases). The CDR3 extends over 16 amino acids. Germline lookup yields CDR1 LGHNA and CDR2 YNFKEQ. V lost 1 base, J lost 0 bases, and 10 bases lay in between. The CDR3 spells CASSQVGLFSGNTIYF. The CDR3 region has the DNA TGTGCCAGCAGCCAAGTGGGACTGTTCTCTGGAAACACCATATATTTT.

The chain is built from TRBV7-2 and TRBJ2-7; D is perhaps TRBD2 (6 bases). CDR1 is SGHTA and CDR2 is FQGNSA in the germline V gene. V lost 6 bases, J lost 1 base, and 10 bases lay in between. This CDR3 contains 13 residues. CDR3 amino acids: CASSGGRSYEQYF. The CDR3 DNA sequence: TGTGCCAGCAGTGGGGGGAGGTCCTACGAGCAGTACTTC. The full variable domain, its missing parts supplied by reference TRBV7-2 and TRBJ2-7, is GAGVSQSPSNKVTEKGKDVELRCDPISGHTALYWYRQSLGQGLEFLIYFQGNSAPDKSGLPSDRFSAERTGGSVSTLTIQRTQQEDSAVYLCASSGGRSYEQYFGPGTRLTVT.

The rearrangement joins TRBV4-2 to TRBJ2-5; 9 nucleotides align to TRBD2. Germline loops: CDR1 LGHNA, CDR2 YNFKEQ. Losses at the gene ends were 3 bases for V and 7 bases for J; bases not matched to a gene: 9. The CDR3 has 15 amino acids. CDR3 loop: CASSQGGLAGGTQYF. The CDR3 coding sequence is TGTGCCAGCAGCCAGGGGGGACTAGCAGGAGGGACCCAGTACTTC.

This clonotype came up a few times. The chain joins TRBV27 to TRBJ2-1; D is possibly TRBD2 (6 bases). Trimming removed 4 bases at V and 4 bases at J, with 14 bases between. Germline-derived CDR1 and CDR2 are MNHEY and SMNVEV (reference sequence). This CDR3 spans 15 amino acids. This CDR3 reads CASSSGGNLYNEQFF. The CDR3 DNA sequence: TGTGCCAGCAGTTCAGGAGGGAACCTTTACAATGAGCAGTTCTTC.

V and J are TRBV20-1 and TRBJ2-7; D is possibly TRBD2 (6 bases). The V and J ends lost 3 bases and 2 bases respectively, with 11 bases between them. The V gene's germline CDR1 is DFQATT and CDR2 SNEGSKA (reference sequence). The CDR3 covers 13 residues. This CDR3 is CSASGGKTYEQYF. CDR3 DNA sequence: TGCAGTGCTAGCGGGGGTAAAACCTACGAGCAGTACTTC.

This chain links TRBV27 with TRBJ2-7; weak D call: TRBD2 (6 bases). The CDR3 is 15 amino acids. Germline CDR1 and CDR2: MNHEY and SMNVEV (reference sequence). V was cut by 5 bases and J by 1 base, with 15 bases left in between. CDR3 protein: CASSPRDRTSYEQYF. The CDR3 nucleotides are TGTGCCAGCAGTCCGCGGGACCGTACTTCCTACGAGCAGTACTTC.

This clonotype occurred a few times. This chain joins TRBV3-1 and TRBJ2-1; TRBD2 agrees at 13 bases. CDR1 and CDR2 (germline): LGHDT, YNNKEL (reference sequence). After removal of 3 bases from V and 0 bases from J, the junction contained 5 bases not matched to a gene. This CDR3 comprises 18 residues. DNA for the CDR3: TGTGCCAGCAGCCACGGAGGACTAGCGGGGGCCTCCTACAATGAGCAGTTCTTC. Translation gives CASSHGGLAGASYNEQFF.

The V call is TRBV6-5, the J call TRBJ2-7; 9 nucleotides agree with TRBD1. J was trimmed by 2 bases and V by 1 base; bases with no gene match: 3. Germline lookup yields CDR1 MNHEY and CDR2 SVGAGI. This CDR3 has 15 residues. This CDR3 reads CASSYWGQGTYEQYF. The CDR3 coding sequence is TGTGCCAGCAGTTACTGGGGACAGGGAACCTACGAGCAGTACTTC.

The chain employs TRBV15 and TRBJ2-3, with 8 bases lining up with TRBD2. Germline lookup yields CDR1 LNHNV and CDR2 YYDKDF (reference sequence). The CDR3 contains 13 residues. After removal of 1 base from V and 11 bases from J, the junction contained 5 bases not matched to a gene. CDR3 DNA: TGTGCCACCAGCAGAGTGACGGGGGGGAAGCAGTATTTT. Its translation: CATSRVTGGKQYF.

In this sample, this clonotype turned up many times. Here the CDR3 reads CASSTDRNNEQFF. The CDR3 DNA reads as TGTGCCAGCAGCACGGACAGGAACAATGAGCAGTTCTTC. This chain connects TRBV7-3 to TRBJ2-1, with 7 bases aligning to TRBD1. Germline V gene sequence: CDR1 SGHTA, CDR2 FQGTGA. After removal of 5 bases from V and 5 bases from J, the junction contained 3 bases not matched to a gene. This CDR3 contains 13 residues.

This clonotype turned up a few times. The chain joins TRBV20-1 to TRBJ2-1, with TRBD1 identical over 8 bases. In germline, CDR1 is DFQATT, CDR2 SNEGSKA (reference sequence). The CDR3 loop spans 15 amino acids. V trimming: 1 base; J trimming: 4 bases; junction bases outside the gene matches: 6. This chain's CDR3 is CSARARTGWYNEQFF. The DNA of the CDR3 is TGCAGTGCTAGAGCAAGGACAGGGTGGTACAATGAGCAGTTCTTC.

The chain uses TRBV10-3 and TRBJ2-7; tentative D call: TRBD1 (5 bases). The CDR3 is made up of 16 amino acids. CDR1 and CDR2 (germline): ENHRY, SYGVKD. Trimming removed 2 bases at V and 0 bases at J, with 14 bases between. CDR3 protein: CAISEEGHPSSYEQYF. Here the CDR3 DNA reads TGTGCCATCAGTGAGGAAGGACATCCTAGCTCCTACGAGCAGTACTTC.

Only a few counts were recorded for this clonotype. This rearrangement joins TRBV4-3 to TRBJ2-3, with D uncertain. Germline V lookup: CDR1 LGHNA, CDR2 YSLEER. V lost 3 bases to trimming and J lost 3 bases, with 7 bases between them. This CDR3 spans 13 amino acids. Written as DNA, the CDR3 is TGCGCCAGCAGCCACGATTCTACAGATACGCAGTATTTT. Translating gives CASSHDSTDTQYF.

The J gene is TRBJ2-7, the V gene TRBV12-3 or TRBV12-4; 11 bases are shared with TRBD1. The CDR3 is 14 residues long. V was clipped by 6 bases and J by 10 bases; unmatched bases: 11. The CDR3 here is CASSTDGQGAKQYF. CDR3 DNA: TGTGCCAGCAGCACGGACGGACAGGGGGCGAAACAGTACTTC.

The chain employs TRBV4-2 and TRBJ2-1; D gene uncertain. Germline V gives CDR1 LGHNA, CDR2 YNFKEQ. The CDR3 totals 14 residues. Trimming left V 3 bases short and J 0 bases short, with 6 bases between. The CDR3 is CASSHPISYNEQFF. CDR3 DNA sequence: TGTGCCAGCAGCCACCCCATCTCCTACAATGAGCAGTTCTTC.

The gene calls are TRBV5-6 and TRBJ2-5; no definite D call. In germline, CDR1 is SGHDT, CDR2 YYEEEE. The CDR3 has 13 residues. Trimming left V 0 bases short and J 7 bases short, with 10 bases between. The CDR3 DNA reads TGTGCCAGCAGCTTGGGACTCCCCGGGACCCAGTACTTC. It encodes CASSLGLPGTQYF.

This clonotype showed up just a few times. This chain joins TRBV18 and TRBJ2-3; 15 positions match TRBD2. Trimming at V came to 3 bases and at J to 0 bases, leaving 4 bases not matched to a gene. Germline V lookup: CDR1 KGHSH, CDR2 LQKENI. The CDR3 is made up of 18 amino acids. CDR3 nucleotides: TGTGCCAGCTCACCCGGACTAGCGGGGGGGCGCAGCACAGATACGCAGTATTTT. It codes for CASSPGLAGGRSTDTQYF.

CDR3 residues: CASSVGQLASYNEQFF. CDR3 sequence (DNA): TGCGCCAGCAGCGTCGGACAGTTGGCTTCCTACAATGAGCAGTTCTTC. The V call is TRBV5-1, the J call TRBJ2-1, with D perhaps TRBD1 (6 bases). Germline V gene lookup returns CDR1 SGHRS and CDR2 YFSETQ. CDR3 size: 16 residues. V lost 4 bases and J 1 base, leaving 15 bases between the germline ends.

This clonotype turned up a few times. The gene calls are TRBV29-1 and TRBJ2-2, with 12 positions matching TRBD2. Germline CDR1 and CDR2: SQVTM and ANQGSEA. The CDR3 has 18 amino acids. J lost 0 bases, V lost 6 bases, and 11 bases had no gene match. The CDR3 reads CSVELAGGSRPNTGELFF. CDR3 in DNA: TGCAGCGTGGAACTAGCGGGGGGATCCCGACCGAACACCGGGGAGCTGTTTTTT.

V and J are TRBV3-1 and TRBJ2-7; 7 nucleotides match TRBD1. The CDR3 totals 13 residues. Germline loops: CDR1 LGHDT, CDR2 YNNKEL (reference sequence). V lost 3 bases to trimming and J lost 4 bases; unmatched junction nucleotides: 3. Here the CDR3 reads CASSHSGGYEQYF. CDR3 bases: TGTGCCAGCAGCCATTCAGGGGGATACGAGCAGTACTTC.

The chain uses TRBV7-2 and TRBJ2-7; D may be TRBD2 (6 bases). Between the trimmed V and J ends, which lost 1 base and 5 bases, there was a span of 18 bases. In germline, CDR1 is SGHTA, CDR2 FQGNSA. The CDR3 loop spans 16 amino acids. CDR3: CASSLVVPLGGHEQYF. The CDR3 DNA reads TGTGCCAGCAGCTTAGTGGTCCCCCTAGGAGGGCACGAGCAGTACTTC. The complete variable domain, with remaining parts taken from reference TRBV7-2 and TRBJ2-7, reads GAGVSQSPSNKVTEKGKDVELRCDPISGHTALYWYRQSLGQGLEFLIYFQGNSAPDKSGLPSDRFSAERTGGSVSTLTIQRTQQEDSAVYLCASSLVVPLGGHEQYFGPGTRLTVT.

As concerns this clonotype: The CDR3 carries no conserved terminal phenylalanine or tryptophan, so it likely arises from a read error. The rearrangement joins TRBV4-3 to TRBJ2-7; TRBD1 matches at 8 bases. The trim removed 5 bases at V and 3 bases at J, leaving 9 bases unmatched. CDR1 is LGHNA, CDR2 YSLEER, per germline. The CDR3 consists of 15 residues. The CDR3 is CASSTSTGVDYEQYN. The CDR3 DNA follows: TGCGCCAGCAGCACCTCGACAGGGGTGGACTACGAGCAGTACAAC.

In its sample, this clonotype was seen a few times. CDR3 sequence reads: CASSSRSFSSYEQYF. The CDR3 nucleotides are TGTGCCAGCAGTTCCCGGTCCTTTAGCTCCTACGAGCAGTACTTC. The chain carries TRBV12-3 or TRBV12-4 and TRBJ2-7, with D hard to call. This CDR3 is 15 amino acids long. Trimming stripped 4 bases from V and 0 bases from J, with 13 bases between.

V and J are TRBV27 and TRBJ2-7; weak D call: TRBD2 (6 bases). This CDR3 spans 15 amino acids. The germline V gene encodes CDR1 MNHEY and CDR2 SMNVEV (reference sequence). Trimming stripped 6 bases from V and 2 bases from J, with 17 bases between. Here the CDR3 DNA reads TGTGCCAGCAGGAGGAGGGGTGAACTAACCTACGAGCAGTACTTC. Translated: CASRRRGELTYEQYF.

This clonotype has only a few counts. The V call is TRBV18, the J call TRBJ2-7, with 11 bases that match TRBD1. Unmatched junction bases numbered 7, after V lost 5 bases and J lost 7 bases. The CDR3 has 14 residues. CDR1 and CDR2 (germline): KGHSH, LQKENI. The CDR3 DNA reads as TGTGCCAGCTCAGTTCAGGGACAGGGGGAAGAGCAGTACTTC. It is translated as CASSVQGQGEEQYF.